This TCR beta chain was captured by sequencing in a study of OX40 agonist ivuxolimab in advanced cancers. Overall study: Patients received ivuxolimab, an intravenous treatment, every 2 weeks at 0.01 to 10 mg/kg. Enrolled patients in dose escalation had cancers that were hepatocellular carcinoma, melanoma, renal cell or head and neck cancer. Study-level points and caveats: CD4+ and CD8+ T cells in blood underwent clonal expansion by week 6 at 0.1 to 3.0 mg/kg. The investigators did not determine what antigen specificity the expanded peripheral T cells had.

This CDR3 comprises 15 residues. Germline V lookup: CDR1 SGHTA, CDR2 FQGNSA. Trimming at V came to 3 bases and at J to 7 bases, leaving 8 bases not matched to a gene. TCRdb's table, derived via immunoSEQ multiplex PCR, lists solely in-frame clones and lacks some. The profile shows around 75,000 clones, just over 85% of them singletons. About this clone itself: What it recognizes is unknown.

The TCR originated in an adult with an advanced solid tumor such as melanoma, head and neck, liver or kidney cancer. The V call is TRBV7-2, the J call TRBJ2-1, with 8 bases that match TRBD1. Sequencing was performed on CD4+ or CD8+ T cells sorted from blood, taken in a trial of the OX40 agonist ivuxolimab. The CDR3 here is CASSLAGQGLNEQFF. Written as DNA, the CDR3 is TGTGCCAGCAGCTTGGCTGGACAGGGCTTAAATGAGCAGTTCTTC.